This T cell receptor beta chain was documented in a study of blood T cell repertoires in COVID-19. Clones were sequenced by immunoSEQ multiplex PCR, and TCRdb holds only the in-frame ones, with some missing. The repertoire has roughly 80,000 clones, 65% to 85% of them found once; the top ten carry about 15%. The TCR was taken from a woman aged 55 to 70 with acute or convalescent COVID-19. What was sequenced was peripheral blood.

For the CDR3, the DNA is TGTGCCAGCAGCCACAGGGACATTCAGTACTTC. It yields the protein CASSHRDIQYF. This chain uses TRBV3-1 (or the pseudogene TRBV3-2) with TRBJ2-4; maybe TRBD1 (5 bases). The V gene lost 3 bases and the J gene lost 8 bases, with 5 bases spanning the gap. CDR1 and CDR2 (germline): LGHDT, YNNKEL (reference sequence). The CDR3 runs 11 residues.